A single sample is the source of the 18 T cell receptor beta chains below, sequenced in a study of blood T cells in healthy people across ages. With a J-beta primer mix and a sample-barcoded 5' primer, a second PCR ran about 7 to 12 cycles. TCRdb recomputed calls from the 5' RACE reads with MiXCR, one row per CDR3 protein. The sample shows just over 1 million distinct CDR3 sequences, 40% to 45% of them seen only once. The sequencing input was blood. The receptor set was obtained from a woman aged 60 to 75 in good health.

The chain is built from TRBV9 and TRBJ2-7; D is unresolved. The germline V gene encodes CDR1 SGDLS and CDR2 YYNGEE. The ends were cut back, 4 bases at V and 0 bases at J, with 11 bases in the middle. The CDR3 consists of 14 residues. CDR3 loop: CASSPRLLSYEQYF. The CDR3 nucleotides are TGTGCCAGCAGCCCCAGACTGCTCTCCTACGAGCAGTACTTC. Drawing the rest from reference TRBV9 and TRBJ2-7, the complete variable domain is DSGVTQTPKHLITATGQRVTLRCSPRSGDLSVYWYQQSLDQGLQFLIQYYNGEERAKGNILERFSAQQFPDLHSELNLSSLELGDSALYFCASSPRLLSYEQYFGPGTRLTVT.

This clonotype was recorded at least ten times. The CDR3 is CASSDPYEQYF. DNA for the CDR3: TGTGCCAGCAGTGACCCCTACGAGCAGTACTTC. The chain links TRBV2 to TRBJ2-7; D remains ambiguous. Per the germline V gene, CDR1 is SNHLY and CDR2 is FYNNEI. The V and J ends lost 3 bases and 2 bases respectively, with 2 bases between them. This CDR3 has 11 amino acids.

The genes are TRBV20-1 and TRBJ2-1; a possible D gene is TRBD2 (5 bases). The CDR3 runs to 11 residues. V lost 0 bases and J 14 bases, leaving 11 bases between the germline ends. The germline gives CDR1 DFQATT, CDR2 SNEGSKA (reference sequence). CDR3 in amino acids: CSARESVGEFF. The CDR3 bases are TGCAGTGCTAGAGAGTCCGTCGGGGAGTTCTTC.

This clonotype appeared a few times. A much more abundant neighbour one base away suggests this may be a read error. V is TRBV20-1 and J is TRBJ2-1; D is unresolved. Germline CDR1 is DFQATT and CDR2 is SNEGSKA (reference sequence). V lost 4 bases, J lost 5 bases, and 15 bases lay in between. The CDR3 loop spans 14 amino acids. CDR3 protein: CSATGRAPHNEQFF. In DNA form, the CDR3 reads TGCAGTGCTACCGGACGAGCGCCACACAATGAGCAGTTCTTC.

The J gene is TRBJ1-1, the V gene TRBV7-9, with a tentative D call TRBD1 (6 bases). Deletions cut 5 bases from V and 7 bases from J, with 14 bases between. The CDR3 has 13 amino acids. From germline, CDR1 is SEHNR and CDR2 FQNEAQ (reference sequence). The CDR3 DNA sequence: TGTGCCAGCAGCCCGTCGACAGGCATTGAAGCTTTCTTT. Protein sequence: CASSPSTGIEAFF.

The V gene is TRBV7-9, the J gene TRBJ2-7, with TRBD1 identical over 10 bases. This CDR3 has 15 residues. The J segment lost 5 bases and the V segment lost 5 bases, leaving 9 bases of the junction unmatched. Germline CDR1 SEHNR, CDR2 FQNEAQ (reference sequence). The CDR3 bases are TGTGCCAGCAGCCCCCGGGACAGGGGAAGGCACGAGCAGTACTTC. Translation: CASSPRDRGRHEQYF.

This clonotype appeared a few times. This chain connects TRBV6-8 to TRBJ2-4; tentative D call: TRBD1 (6 bases). The end of the DNA is better explained by TRBJ2-7, so the J call may be wrong. The germline V gene encodes CDR1 MNHGY and CDR2 SAAAGT. The CDR3 loop spans 13 amino acids. The CDR3 loop is CASSCPQGYEQYF. The CDR3 nucleotides read TGTGCCAGCAGCTGCCCACAGGGATACGAGCAGTACTTC.

This clonotype turned up a few times. The chain couples TRBV12-3 or TRBV12-4 to TRBJ2-1; 14 nucleotides match TRBD2. CDR3 length equals 17 residues. Trimming cost V 4 bases and J 7 bases; bases outside gene matches: 9. DNA for the CDR3: TGTGCCAGCAGTTCCCGGACTAGCGGGAGGAGGCGAAATGAGCAGTTCTTC. Residues: CASSSRTSGRRRNEQFF.

The chain links TRBV20-1 to TRBJ2-3; D possibly matches TRBD1 or TRBD2 (6 bases each). The V and J ends lost 1 base and 2 bases respectively, with 16 bases between them. The CDR3 totals 16 residues. The V gene's germline CDR1 is DFQATT and CDR2 SNEGSKA (reference sequence). CDR3 nucleotide sequence: TGCAGTGCTAGAGCGCCCCGCGGGACAACCACAGATACGCAGTATTTT. Its protein product is CSARAPRGTTTDTQYF.

The chain recombines TRBV28 with TRBJ2-7; 8 nucleotides align to TRBD1. This CDR3 region has 16 residues. V shed 8 bases and J 4 bases; nucleotides not matched to a gene: 16. Germline V gene sequence: CDR1 MDHEN, CDR2 SYDVKM. The CDR3 loop reads CASSGVRQGSYYEQYF. CDR3 coding DNA: TGTGCCAGCTCGGGAGTAAGACAGGGGAGTTATTACGAGCAGTACTTC.

V is TRBV4-1 and J is TRBJ2-5, with TRBD2 matching over 7 bases. The V gene's germline CDR1 is MGHRA and CDR2 YSYEKL. V was pared by 1 base and J by 7 bases, with 6 bases of the junction left unmatched. This CDR3 comprises 14 residues. The CDR3 loop is CASSQGVGGRTQYF. CDR3 bases: TGCGCCAGCAGCCAAGGGGTGGGAGGGCGGACCCAGTACTTC.

This chain joins TRBV28 and TRBJ2-7; 9 positions match TRBD2. Trimming took 6 bases from V and 7 from J; bases not matched to a gene: 13. The germline V gene has CDR1 MDHEN and CDR2 SYDVKM. This CDR3 has 15 residues. The DNA of the CDR3 is TGTGCCAGCAGGGTCCCCTCCGGGCGGGAGGGTGAGCAGTACTTC. It encodes CASRVPSGREGEQYF.

This clonotype came up a few times. V usage is TRBV29-1 and J usage is TRBJ1-1; D gene ambiguous. The V end lost 6 bases, the J end lost 4 bases, and 12 bases lay between the germline ends. This CDR3 has 12 residues. Germline V gene data show CDR1 as SQVTM and CDR2 as ANQGSEA. For the CDR3, the DNA is TGCAGCGTCGGCCGGGCCAGCACTGAAGCTTTCTTT. It specifies CSVGRASTEAFF. Variable domain in full (rest from reference TRBV29-1 and TRBJ1-1): SAVISQKPSRDICQRGTSLTIQCQVDSQVTMMFWYRQQPGQSLTLIATANQGSEATYESGFVIDKFPISRPNLTFSTLTVSNMSPEDSSIYLCSVGRASTEAFFGQGTRLTVV.

There are a few counts of this clonotype. This rearrangement joins TRBV28 to TRBJ2-3, with D possibly being TRBD2 (6 bases). Germline lookup yields CDR1 MDHEN and CDR2 SYDVKM. This CDR3 spans 13 amino acids. V shed 7 bases and J shed 6 bases, with 14 bases lying between them. CDR3 region: CASTPGRGDTQYF. In DNA, the CDR3 is TGTGCCAGCACCCCAGGGCGGGGTGATACGCAGTATTTT.

This clonotype was detected a few times. V gene TRBV5-1 combines with J gene TRBJ2-5; TRBD1 matches at 7 bases. CDR3 length: 16 amino acids. Germline V lookup: CDR1 SGHRS, CDR2 YFSETQ. Trimming at V came to 4 bases and at J to 2 bases, leaving 11 bases not matched to a gene. The CDR3 DNA is TGCGCCAGCAGCAGACCGGGGACAGCCAGACAAGAGACCCAGTACTTC. Translated, it gives CASSRPGTARQETQYF.

This clonotype was recorded a few times. This chain joins TRBV27 and TRBJ2-5; 8 bases fit TRBD1. The CDR3 consists of 14 residues. The junction had 7 bases not matched to a gene; V was cut back by 3 bases and J by 7 bases. Germline V gives CDR1 MNHEY, CDR2 SMNVEV (reference sequence). This CDR3 is CASSLEGQEGTQYF. The CDR3, as DNA: TGTGCCAGCAGTTTGGAGGGACAGGAGGGGACCCAGTACTTC.

This clonotype was detected a few times. This sequence joins TRBV27 and TRBJ2-3; 9 bases map to TRBD2. CDR1 and CDR2 (germline): MNHEY, SMNVEV (reference sequence). The CDR3 contains 14 residues. J lost 4 bases, V lost 8 bases, and 7 bases had no gene match. Here the CDR3 DNA reads TGTGCCAGCGGATTTAGCGGGAGTGCAGATACGCAGTATTTT. As protein: CASGFSGSADTQYF.

This clonotype was found many times. The gene calls are TRBV27 and TRBJ2-5, with D possibly being TRBD1 (5 bases). Germline CDR1 reads MNHEY; CDR2 reads SMNVEV (reference sequence). CDR3 length: 16 residues. Deletions cut 5 bases from V and 5 bases from J, with 21 bases between. The CDR3 spells CASSVAPPSRGETQYF. CDR3 nucleotides: TGTGCCAGCAGTGTCGCCCCCCCCTCTAGGGGCGAGACCCAGTACTTC.